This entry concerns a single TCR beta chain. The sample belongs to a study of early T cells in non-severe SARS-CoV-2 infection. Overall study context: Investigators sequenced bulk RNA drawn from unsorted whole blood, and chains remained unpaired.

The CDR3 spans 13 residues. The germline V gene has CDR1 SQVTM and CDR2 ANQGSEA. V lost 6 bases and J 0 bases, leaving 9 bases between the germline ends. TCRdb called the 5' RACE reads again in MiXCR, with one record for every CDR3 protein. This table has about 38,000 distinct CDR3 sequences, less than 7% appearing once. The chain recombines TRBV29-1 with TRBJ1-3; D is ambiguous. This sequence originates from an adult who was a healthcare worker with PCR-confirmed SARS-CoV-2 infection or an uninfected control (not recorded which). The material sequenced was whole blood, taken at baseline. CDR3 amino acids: CSVPGSSGNTIYF. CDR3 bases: TGCAGCGTCCCCGGAAGCTCTGGAAACACCATATATTTT.